The 7 T cell receptor beta chains below come from one sample, sequenced in a study of cytomegalovirus exposure and HLA in healthy donors. PCR amplification relied on 60 Vbeta primers (plus 13 Jbeta primers). Sequencing was performed with immunoSEQ multiplex PCR; in TCRdb, only in-frame clones are kept and a portion is missing. The data show some 240,000 clones, about 78% seen once. The sequencing sample was made of PBMCs. These receptors all stem from a male donor in good health and CMV-seronegative.

The sample holds one count of this clone. CDR3 nucleotide sequence: TGTGCCAGCAGCTTAGCGGGAGGAAAAGGGCCAGATACGCAGTATTTT. It translates to CASSLAGGKGPDTQYF. This chain uses TRBV7-6 with TRBJ2-3; perhaps TRBD2 as D (6 bases). V lost 0 bases and J lost 4, with 14 bases in between. Germline V gene sequence: CDR1 SGHVS, CDR2 FNYEAQ. The CDR3 loop spans 16 amino acids.

A few counts support this clone. The chain carries TRBV6-1 and TRBJ2-7; D gene unclear. V was clipped by 1 base and J by 3 bases, with 10 bases between them. Germline CDR1 is MNHNS and CDR2 is SASEGT. The CDR3 contains 14 residues. The CDR3 DNA reads TGTGCCAGCAGTGAAGAGTACAGCTACTACGAGCAGTACTTC. Protein: CASSEEYSYYEQYF.

In its sample, this clone was seen once. CDR3 sequence: CASNSQPRGYFSYEQYF. DNA of the CDR3: TGTGCCAGCAACTCCCAGCCGCGGGGCTACTTCTCCTACGAGCAGTACTTC. The chain recombines TRBV7-9 with TRBJ2-7; TRBD2 is a possible D gene (6 bases). The germline V and J ends were trimmed by 7 bases and 0 bases, with 22 bases remaining between them. CDR3 size: 17 residues. In germline, CDR1 is SEHNR, CDR2 FQNEAQ (reference sequence).

V usage is TRBV6-4 and J usage is TRBJ2-7; 9 bases line up with TRBD1. V gave up 6 bases and J gave up 7 bases; unmatched junction bases: 10. CDR1 and CDR2 (germline): MRHNA, SNTAGT. The CDR3 covers 14 residues. CDR3 in amino acids: CASSKTGGVREQYF. CDR3 coding DNA: TGTGCCAGCAGCAAGACAGGGGGAGTGAGGGAGCAGTACTTC.

This chain uses TRBV28 with TRBJ1-1; 8 bases are a match to TRBD1. The V segment lost 8 bases and the J segment 6 bases; nucleotides outside the gene matches: 5. This CDR3 comprises 12 residues. The germline V gene encodes CDR1 MDHEN and CDR2 SYDVKM. CDR3 bases: TGTGCCAGCGGACAGGGCGGCGCTGAAGCTTTCTTT. The encoded protein is CASGQGGAEAFF.

This rearrangement joins TRBV25-1 to TRBJ1-3, with a possible D match to TRBD1 (5 bases). The germline CDR1 and CDR2 sequences are MGHDK and SYGVNS. The CDR3 totals 15 residues. Trimming took 7 bases from V and 0 from J, leaving 13 bases between them. As DNA, the CDR3 is TGTGCCAGCATGGGGCAGCCCTTCTCTGGAAACACCATATATTTT. Translating it yields CASMGQPFSGNTIYF.

The sample holds one count of this clone. J is TRBJ1-2 and V is TRBV5-4; D gene unclear. Germline CDR1 SGHNT, CDR2 YYREEE (reference sequence). The CDR3 runs to 11 residues. V dropped 4 bases and J dropped 2 bases, with 3 bases sitting between them. CDR3 amino acids: CASSLNYGYTF. The CDR3 DNA reads as TGTGCCAGCAGCCTCAACTATGGCTACACCTTC.